Following are 28 T cell receptor beta chains from one sample sequenced in a study of T cells after yellow fever vaccination (dated by TCRdb to between 2018 and 2021). The treatment or condition tag for this specimen amounts to: live attenuated yellow fever vaccine strain. Library preparation employed 5' RACE. Sequencing was performed on an Illumina HiSeq 2500. Through fastp at Q25 and MiXCR, TCRdb rebuilt clones from the public reads, retaining in-frame beta chains. Identical CDR3 protein sequences are pooled into one entry, listed with their most common genes and DNA. Recorded for this sample are tens of thousands of distinct CDR3 sequences; roughly 5.9% of them occurred a single time. 20% to 25% of the sample is held by the ten biggest clonotypes. The starting material was PBMCs, either bulk or a sorted T-cell subset (CD4+, CD8+, memory, or dextramer-sorted; not recorded which), obtained on the day of the yellow fever booster vaccination. These TCRs come from a man aged 30 to 45 who received the YFV17D yellow fever vaccine.

In its sample, this clonotype was seen many times. This chain connects TRBV29-1 to TRBJ2-7, with TRBD1 identical over 9 bases. The germline gives CDR1 SQVTM, CDR2 ANQGSEA. The trim removed 6 bases at V and 5 bases at J, leaving 11 bases unmatched. The CDR3 is made up of 14 amino acids. CDR3 sequence: CSVLNPGTGNEQYF. As DNA, the CDR3 is TGCAGCGTCTTAAACCCCGGGACAGGGAACGAGCAGTACTTC.

This clonotype was recorded many times. The V gene is TRBV14, the J gene TRBJ2-2; D not resolved. CDR1 and CDR2 (germline): SGHDN, FVKESK. The CDR3 length is 14 residues. Trimming pared 5 bases from V and 10 bases from J, leaving 17 bases between. The CDR3 bases are TGTGCCAGCAGCATACGAATAGGGTTTGAGGAGCTGTTTTTT. It specifies CASSIRIGFEELFF.

This clonotype has at least ten counts. The chain couples TRBV7-2 to TRBJ2-1; D call uncertain. Germline V lookup: CDR1 SGHTA, CDR2 FQGNSA. Trimming shortened V by 3 bases and J by 8 bases, and 14 bases separated the two germline ends. CDR3 length: 14 amino acids. The CDR3 DNA sequence: TGTGCCAGCAGCTTGGCCAAGGGTAGGGATGAGCAGTTCTTC. Amino acid sequence: CASSLAKGRDEQFF. The variable domain in full, with the rest retrieved from reference TRBV7-2 and TRBJ2-1, is GAGVSQSPSNKVTEKGKDVELRCDPISGHTALYWYRQSLGQGLEFLIYFQGNSAPDKSGLPSDRFSAERTGGSVSTLTIQRTQQEDSAVYLCASSLAKGRDEQFFGPGTRLTVL.

There are many counts of this clonotype. CDR3 sequence (DNA): TGCGCCAGCAGTGCCTCGGTAAATCAGCCCCAGCATTTT. Protein product: CASSASVNQPQHF. The chain links TRBV10-1 to TRBJ1-5; D not certain. The CDR3 contains 13 residues. V shed 4 bases and J shed 4 bases, with 8 bases lying between them. Germline CDR1 and CDR2: WNHNN and SYGVQD (reference sequence).

This chain links TRBV5-6 with TRBJ2-7, with D possibly being TRBD2 (6 bases). V lost 4 bases, J lost 4 bases, and 24 bases lay in between. This CDR3 contains 17 residues. Germline lookup yields CDR1 SGHDT and CDR2 YYEEEE. The CDR3 region is CASSVGGTTGSRYEQYF. In nucleotides, the CDR3 is TGTGCCAGCAGCGTCGGGGGAACTACAGGATCGAGGTACGAGCAGTACTTC.

This clonotype was detected ten times or more. V and J are TRBV29-1 and TRBJ2-5; TRBD1 matches at 12 bases. V was pared by 4 bases and J by 4 bases, with 16 bases of the junction left unmatched. CDR3 size: 18 residues. Germline V gives CDR1 SQVTM, CDR2 ANQGSEA. The CDR3 spells CSVVPGQGAWEDGETQYF. The CDR3 coding sequence is TGCAGCGTTGTCCCGGGACAGGGGGCGTGGGAGGACGGAGAGACCCAGTACTTC.

This clonotype was recorded at least ten times. The V call is TRBV7-2, the J call TRBJ2-1; no definite D call. V gave up 4 bases and J gave up 2 bases, with 12 bases separating them. Germline-derived CDR1 and CDR2 are SGHTA and FQGNSA. The CDR3 runs to 15 residues. CDR3 sequence reads: CASSSDRTTYNEQFF. Written as DNA, the CDR3 is TGTGCCAGCAGCTCCGACCGCACAACCTACAATGAGCAGTTCTTC.

V is TRBV12-3 or TRBV12-4 and J is TRBJ2-2; D perhaps matches TRBD1 (6 bases). Between the trimmed V and J ends, which lost 7 bases and 4 bases, there was a span of 10 bases. The CDR3 is 13 residues long. The CDR3 is CASIRGGTGELFF. CDR3 nucleotide sequence: TGTGCCAGCATACGAGGGGGCACCGGGGAGCTGTTTTTT.

This clonotype appeared many times. This chain connects TRBV28 to TRBJ2-7; TRBD1 matches at 8 bases. This CDR3 is 15 amino acids long. In germline, CDR1 is MDHEN, CDR2 SYDVKM. V was pared by 5 bases and J by 13 bases, with 19 bases of the junction left unmatched. The CDR3 coding sequence is TGTGCCAGCAGTCCACAGGGGGTTGACATTAAAACCCCTTACTTC. Protein product: CASSPQGVDIKTPYF.

In its sample, this clonotype was seen many times. This chain uses TRBV5-8 with TRBJ2-1; 7 nucleotides agree with TRBD1. V lost 6 bases, J lost 2 bases, and 11 bases stayed unmatched. The germline gives CDR1 SGHTS, CDR2 YDEGEE. The CDR3 spans 16 residues. The CDR3 is CASTPTLTGPYNEQFF. As DNA, the CDR3 is TGTGCCAGCACCCCTACGTTGACAGGGCCCTACAATGAGCAGTTCTTC.

This clonotype occurred many times. The chain couples TRBV20-1 to TRBJ2-5; no definite D call. The CDR3 length is 14 residues. V lost 3 bases and J lost 1, with 12 bases in between. Per the germline V gene, CDR1 is DFQATT and CDR2 is SNEGSKA (reference sequence). CDR3: CSASLGPSQETQYF. The CDR3, as DNA: TGCAGTGCTAGCCTGGGTCCTAGCCAAGAGACCCAGTACTTC.

The chain joins TRBV4-1 to TRBJ2-7; a possible D gene is TRBD2 (6 bases). CDR3 length: 15 residues. Per germline, CDR1 MGHRA and CDR2 YSYEKL. The V gene lost 1 base and the J gene lost 0 bases, with 10 bases spanning the gap. CDR3 sequence (DNA): TGCGCCAGCAGCCAAGTGCGGGACCCCTCCTACGAGCAGTACTTC. It is translated as CASSQVRDPSYEQYF.

CDR3 in amino acids: CASSLGQGAGVAFF. The CDR3 nucleotides read TGTGCCAGCAGCTTAGGGCAGGGGGCGGGCGTAGCTTTCTTT. The chain recombines TRBV7-2 with TRBJ1-1; 8 bases match TRBD1. Germline V gene sequence: CDR1 SGHTA, CDR2 FQGNSA. Germline trimming cut 1 base from V and 10 bases from J; bases unmatched to any gene: 8. The CDR3 is made up of 14 amino acids.

This clonotype was seen ten or more times. The chain recombines TRBV6-2 or TRBV6-3 with TRBJ2-7, with D hard to call. The CDR3 sequence is 13 residues long. V was shortened by 3 bases and J by 0 bases, with 6 bases between the two germline ends. Germline V gene lookup returns CDR1 MNHEY and CDR2 SVGEGT. The CDR3 here is CASSYLNSYEQYF. The DNA for the CDR3 is TGTGCCAGCAGTTATCTGAACTCCTACGAGCAGTACTTC.

This clonotype was seen a handful of times. This chain connects TRBV7-9 to TRBJ2-7, with TRBD1 matching 7 bases. The ends lost 10 bases at V and 1 base at J; junction bases unmatched: 7. CDR1 is SEHNR and CDR2 is FQNEAQ in the germline V gene (reference sequence). The CDR3 length is 13 residues. The CDR3 loop reads CAIALTGSYEQYF. The CDR3 nucleotides are TGTGCCATTGCCCTGACAGGGTCCTACGAGCAGTACTTC.

This clonotype was counted between two and nine times. The chain recombines TRBV5-6 with TRBJ1-6, with D possibly matching TRBD1 (5 bases). CDR3 length: 19 amino acids. CDR1 and CDR2 (germline): SGHDT, YYEEEE. V was cut by 1 base and J by 7 bases, with 24 bases left in between. The CDR3 sequence: CASSLTKGRSSFSNSPLHF. The CDR3 DNA sequence: TGTGCCAGCAGCTTGACCAAGGGACGGTCTTCTTTTTCCAATTCACCCCTCCACTTT.

This clonotype occurred many times. The CDR3 spells CASSSLAGVGNEQFF. Here the CDR3 DNA reads TGTGCCAGCAGCTCCTTGGCGGGAGTCGGCAATGAGCAGTTCTTC. This rearrangement joins TRBV7-9 to TRBJ2-1; 7 positions agree with TRBD2. V was pared by 4 bases and J by 6 bases, with 9 bases of the junction left unmatched. The CDR3 covers 15 residues. Germline V gene lookup returns CDR1 SEHNR and CDR2 FQNEAQ (reference sequence). The whole variable domain, remainder taken from reference TRBV7-9 and TRBJ2-1, is DTGVSQNPRHKITKRGQNVTFRCDPISEHNRLYWYRQTLGQGPEFLTYFQNEAQLEKSRLLSDRFSAERPKGSFSTLEIQRTEQGDSAMYLCASSSLAGVGNEQFFGPGTRLTVL.

There are many counts of this clonotype. The chain recombines TRBV12-3 or TRBV12-4 with TRBJ2-7, with unresolved D. The CDR3 has 10 residues. The ends were cut back, 8 bases at V and 1 base at J, with 3 bases in the middle. The CDR3 DNA reads TGTGCCAGCGCGTCCTACGAGCAGTACTTC. As protein: CASASYEQYF.

In this sample, this clonotype turned up many times. The CDR3 DNA is TGCGCCAGCGGGGACAGACCTACGAAGCAGTACTTC. Protein product: CASGDRPTKQYF. The chain links TRBV10-2 to TRBJ2-7; 7 bases align to TRBD1. In germline, CDR1 is WSHSY, CDR2 SAAADI. Trimming took 8 bases from V and 8 from J; bases not matched to a gene: 9. The CDR3 has 12 residues.

The chain has TRBV6-1 and TRBJ2-5; 8 bases match TRBD2. J was trimmed by 7 bases and V by 5 bases; bases with no gene match: 15. The germline gives CDR1 MNHNS, CDR2 SASEGT. The CDR3 has 16 residues. Written as DNA, the CDR3 is TGTGCCAGCAGTCCTCCGAGCGGGGGCCTAAGATTGACCCAGTACTTC. It codes for CASSPPSGGLRLTQYF.

This clonotype came up many times. This chain links TRBV29-1 with TRBJ2-1; the D is unclear. CDR3 length equals 12 residues. Germline V gives CDR1 SQVTM, CDR2 ANQGSEA. The V end was cut by 7 bases, the J end by 10 bases, with 17 bases between. DNA of the CDR3: TGCAGCGATCGACCGGCCTTGGGCGAGCAGTTCTTC. Translating gives CSDRPALGEQFF.

In this sample, this clonotype turned up many times. This chain uses TRBV15 with TRBJ2-5; the D is unclear. Germline loops: CDR1 LNHNV, CDR2 YYDKDF (reference sequence). This CDR3 is built from 12 residues. Trimming removed 0 bases at V and 5 bases at J, with 4 bases between. The CDR3 loop reads CATSRERETQYF. The CDR3 DNA reads TGTGCCACCAGCAGAGAACGGGAGACCCAGTACTTC.

The table lists this clonotype with many counts. The rearrangement uses TRBV4-3 and TRBJ1-4; no firm D call. Germline V gene lookup returns CDR1 LGHNA and CDR2 YSLEER. The length of the CDR3 is 16 residues. V lost 0 bases and J 8 bases, leaving 16 bases between the germline ends. CDR3 sequence: CASSQEGGRRREKLFF. The DNA for the CDR3 is TGCGCCAGCAGCCAAGAAGGCGGCAGGAGAAGAGAAAAACTGTTTTTT.

This clonotype was recorded a few times. The rearrangement links TRBV6-5 to TRBJ1-3; D is ambiguous. Trimming stripped 4 bases from V and 3 bases from J, with 13 bases between. This CDR3 contains 15 residues. Germline V lookup: CDR1 MNHEY, CDR2 SVGAGI. The CDR3 sequence: CASSSPEVFGNTIYF. CDR3 coding DNA: TGTGCCAGCAGTTCACCTGAGGTGTTTGGAAACACCATATATTTT.

This clonotype was recorded at least ten times. The chain's CDR3 is CASSRGTTGELFF. In DNA, the CDR3 is TGTGCCAGCAGCCGCGGGACCACCGGGGAGCTGTTTTTT. The chain recombines TRBV12-3 or TRBV12-4 with TRBJ2-2; the D gene is possibly TRBD2 (6 bases). This CDR3 is 13 amino acids long. Trimming cost V 6 bases and J 4 bases, with 9 bases left between them.

This clonotype has a handful of counts. The rearrangement joins TRBV5-5 to TRBJ2-3, with D possibly being TRBD2 (5 bases). V lost 4 bases and J 2 bases, leaving 14 bases between the germline ends. Germline CDR1 reads SGHKS; CDR2 reads YYEKEE (reference sequence). The CDR3 is 15 amino acids. CDR3 DNA sequence: TGTGCCAGCAGCCCGGAGGTCCGGGTCACAGATACGCAGTATTTT. Protein: CASSPEVRVTDTQYF. The whole variable domain, filled in from reference TRBV5-5 and TRBJ2-3, reads DAGVTQSPTHLIKTRGQQVTLRCSPISGHKSVSWYQQVLGQGPQFIFQYYEKEERGRGNFPDRFSARQFPNYSSELNVNALLLGDSALYLCASSPEVRVTDTQYFGPGTRLTVL.

In its sample, this clonotype was seen a few times. J is TRBJ1-4 and V is TRBV5-1; D ambiguous. Germline V gives CDR1 SGHRS, CDR2 YFSETQ. This CDR3 contains 13 residues. The V and J ends lost 4 bases and 5 bases respectively, with 9 bases between them. The CDR3 nucleotides are TGCGCCAGCAGCAGGGAAGCGAATGAAAAACTGTTTTTT. This translates into CASSREANEKLFF.

This clonotype is medium-sized. The chain uses TRBV29-1 and TRBJ2-2; the D gene is possibly TRBD1 (5 bases). Germline V lookup: CDR1 SQVTM, CDR2 ANQGSEA. The CDR3 is 15 residues long. Trimming took 4 bases from V and 3 from J, leaving 15 bases between them. Here the CDR3 reads CSVAPLDSHTGELFF. The CDR3 DNA follows: TGCAGCGTTGCACCTCTTGACAGCCACACCGGGGAGCTGTTTTTT.